This record concerns one TCR beta chain sequence. Its antigen remains unknown. This sample was taken from a study of cytomegalovirus exposure and HLA in healthy donors. Study overall: About 180 million T cells yielded approximately 110 million unique TCR beta sequences in earlier analysis. Clustering assigned about four fifths of the roughly 380 genotyped donors to the Caucasian-associated ancestry cluster. Study results and caveats: Judged likely to be a sequencing artifact was a cluster of highly shared sequence variants. The analysis excluded some indistinguishable V segments, including TRBV6-2 and TRBV6-3.

Primers for the PCR totalled 60 Vbeta and 13 Jbeta. Generated by immunoSEQ multiplex PCR, the TCRdb table keeps only in-frame clones and is missing some. Among about 150,000 clones, around 80% were seen once, and the ten largest hold under 15%. Germline V gene sequence: CDR1 WNHNN, CDR2 SYGVQD (reference sequence). The CDR3 runs 14 residues. The V gene end was trimmed by 5 bases and the J gene end by 3 bases; junction bases not matched to a gene: 6. The J gene is TRBJ1-1, the V gene TRBV10-1; 7 bases fit TRBD1. Material for sequencing was PBMCs. This clonotype was sampled from a middle-aged woman in good health and CMV-seronegative. CDR3 bases: TGCGCCAGCAGTCTGACAGGGCGGGACACTGAAGCTTTCTTT. It specifies CASSLTGRDTEAFF.